Listed here is a single T cell receptor beta chain. Participants reported their clinical history, and cohort assignment relied on those reports. Authors' data handling: Reference gene primers were amplified, and this amplification served to estimate nucleated cell counts. Sequencing used immunoSEQ multiplex PCR; TCRdb keeps in-frame clones, though not all of them. V, J and clone size are taken as reported in that table, and D and trimming were inferred from the DNA itself. Here the sample spans approximately 200,000 clones, 80% being singletons. Germline lookup yields CDR1 SGDLS and CDR2 YYNGEE. The CDR3 is made up of 13 amino acids. Trimming removed 4 bases from V and 8 bases from J; junction bases left unmatched: 8. The data were taken from a study of blood T cell repertoires in COVID-19. Background on the study: T cells, B-cell-depleted T cells, or PBMCs provided the cDNA or gDNA that served as material.

The J gene is TRBJ1-2, the V gene TRBV9; 7 bases map to TRBD1. This clonotype was sampled from a woman aged 40 to 50 with acute COVID-19. Input material: PBMCs or T cells enriched from blood (not recorded which). As DNA, the CDR3 is TGTGCCAGCAGCAGAGACAGGGCCGGGGGCTACACCTTC. This gives the protein CASSRDRAGGYTF. The full variable domain, rest sourced from reference TRBV9 and TRBJ1-2, is DSGVTQTPKHLITATGQRVTLRCSPRSGDLSVYWYQQSLDQGLQFLIQYYNGEERAKGNILERFSAQQFPDLHSELNLSSLELGDSALYFCASSRDRAGGYTFGSGTRLTVV.